Listed below are T cell receptor beta chains from one sample, sequenced in a study of blood T cell repertoires in COVID-19. TCRdb's table, derived via immunoSEQ multiplex PCR, lists solely in-frame clones and lacks some. The table shows roughly 400,000 clones, with 88% occurring only once. The sequenced sample consisted of PBMCs or T cells enriched from blood (not recorded which). The receptors stem from a woman younger than 35 who had been exposed to COVID-19. The conserved cysteine and the conserved F or W are not part of the CDR3 here.

V gene,CDR3 protein
TRBV7-9,ASSLAPNSHYGYT
TRBV30,AWYRVPTNEKLF
TRBV2,ASRATAWEPLH
TRBV18,ASSPSRQGNEKLF
TRBV28,ASSLLLGGQY
TRBV18,ASSPTSGNEKLF
TRBV2,ASRQTDWRRTGELF
TRBV19,ASTPLAGRYNEQF
TRBV24-1,ATSGQGHGYT
TRBV28,ASKEPGQGRNEQY
TRBV5-6,ASSQAQGGNQPQH
TRBV7-9,ASSLDSNNSPLH
TRBV19,ASSTPTGGNSPLH
TRBV5-1,ASSLATGQAYEQY
TRBV9,ASSVTPSNYGYT
TRBV4-3,ASSQYYRQQETQY
TRBV3-1/TRBV3-2,ASSHPSGRAWDNEQF
TRBV7-2,ASSAGTGEITEQY
TRBV6-5,ASMITGAGETQY
TRBV3-1/TRBV3-2,ASSPNRGTEAF
TRBV5-5,ASNLFYSGGEAF
TRBV6-5,ASSNRGTGANVLT
TRBV29-1,SSREAGQYTDTQY
TRBV28,ATCRVPDTQY
TRBV5-1,ASSLASGGAITDTQY
TRBV7-2,ASSWGLSYEQY
TRBV6-1,ASSDPGGLAGDEQF
TRBV28,ASSSPGATNEKLF
TRBV9,ASSVAGLAGGKF
TRBV29-1,SVEGTGGFGNTIY
TRBV19,ASSIDRGTEAF
TRBV7-3,ASSLMGTSPFNEQF
TRBV9,ASSVATEGGRLF
TRBV14,ASSQVSSPTDTQY
TRBV5-6,ASSRGNYGYT
TRBV5-1,ASSVGLGVDTGELF